This T cell receptor beta chain was documented in a study of T-cell reconstitution after alpha-beta-depleted transplantation in children (dated by TCRdb to the mid-2010s). Regarding the complete study: Using TCR repertoire profiling, the study quantitatively followed how T-cell immune reconstitution unfolded in children after TCRalphabeta/CD19-depleted allogeneic hematopoietic cell transplantation. Paper-wide results and their limitations: About two months after transplant, the apparently early recovery of alphabetaT-cell counts reportedly depended on just several hundred clones that had expanded rapidly and came from non-depleted graft cells. Over the following months the frequencies of hyperexpanded clones went down, and after one year T-cell counts and TCRbeta diversity were mostly credited to newly produced T cells. The high TCRbeta diversity at day 60 in some patients was ascribed to recipient T cells and intrathymic progenitors that had survived conditioning.

This clonotype has more than one count but fewer than ten. Its cognate antigen has yet to be identified. Base qualities are not provided; no much larger clone lies one nucleotide away. The method behind the library was PCR. Instrument used: Illumina HiSeq 2500. To normalize quantification of the TCRbeta repertoire, the TCR libraries were built with molecular barcoding that relied on unique molecular identifiers. The raw public data were reprocessed by TCRdb itself: fastp quality trimming at Q25, MiXCR clonotype calling, in-frame beta chains only. Rows merge per CDR3 protein into single entries with the most common DNA and genes. Here the sample has fewer than 550,000 distinct CDR3 sequences; 8% to 11% occur a single time. The ten most abundant clones make up 2% of the sample. CDR1 and CDR2 are read off the germline V gene as LGHNA and YSLEER. Germline trimming: 0 bases from V, 3 bases from J; junction bases outside gene matches: 4. Including the terminal cysteine and phenylalanine, the CDR3 comprises 15 residues. Of all the DNA, just the CDR3 is kept, 45 bases in frame from base 1.

This specimen's treatment or condition label, per the study, means: allogeneic hematopoietic cell transplantation with graft depleted of TCRalphabeta T cells and CD19 B cells. TCRalphabeta/CD19-depleted allogeneic hematopoietic cell grafts were given to the transplant recipients, all of whom were children. This chain is built from TRBV4-3 and TRBJ1-2; 7 junctional bases match TRBD1. The source is a child aged 2 to 10 with inherited bone marrow failure, due to receive a stem cell transplant. The sequences come from PBMCs, collected before TCRalphabeta/CD19-depleted stem cell transplant. The DNA is TGCGCCAGCAGCCAAGAGCCGGGACAGTACTATGGCTACACCTTC. The translation is CASSQEPGQYYGYTF.